The 14 T cell receptor beta chains presented below share a single source sample, sequenced in a study of response to subunit inactivated influenza vaccine. TCRdb called the RT-PCR reads again in MiXCR, with one record for every CDR3 protein. The sample yields fewer than 750,000 distinct CDR3 sequences, 14% seen once. The specimen comprised PBMCs from blood, sampled less than 13 days after vaccination. All receptors come from a middle-aged man who received an inactivated influenza vaccine.

This clonotype has just a few counts. The J gene is TRBJ2-1, the V gene TRBV24-1; the D gene is possibly TRBD2 (6 bases). The germline gives CDR1 KGHDR, CDR2 SFDVKD. CDR3 size: 12 residues. V gave up 12 bases and J gave up 4 bases, with 12 bases separating them. CDR3 DNA sequence: TGTGCCGTTGGCGGGGTGTACAATGAGCAGTTCTTC. Protein product: CAVGGVYNEQFF.

The V call is TRBV6-5, the J call TRBJ2-7; weak D call: TRBD2 (5 bases). CDR3 size: 15 residues. Germline CDR1 and CDR2: MNHEY and SVGAGI. V was shortened by 0 bases and J by 1 base, with 10 bases between the two germline ends. In DNA, the CDR3 is TGTGCCAGCAGTTACTCCGGTCCGGGGTCCTACGAGCAGTACTTC. Translation gives CASSYSGPGSYEQYF.

J is TRBJ1-1 and V is TRBV4-3, with 7 bases identical to TRBD1. Germline loops: CDR1 LGHNA, CDR2 YSLEER. The V gene end was trimmed by 5 bases and the J gene end by 10 bases; junction bases not matched to a gene: 7. This CDR3 has 12 residues. Written as DNA, the CDR3 is TGCGCCAGCAGCTTTCGAGGGGGCGGAGCTTTCTTT. It yields the protein CASSFRGGGAFF.

This clonotype occurred a few times. The rearrangement joins TRBV12-3 or TRBV12-4 to TRBJ1-2; possible D gene TRBD1, 6 bases. V was cut by 2 bases and J by 7 bases, with 11 bases left in between. The CDR3 covers 13 residues. This CDR3 is CASSLPGAGGYTF. The CDR3, as DNA: TGTGCCAGCAGTTTACCAGGGGCTGGTGGCTACACCTTC.

There are a few counts of this clonotype. The chain carries TRBV11-2 and TRBJ2-1, with TRBD1 matching 9 bases. CDR1 is SGHAT and CDR2 is FQNNGV in the germline V gene. Trimming at V came to 6 bases and at J to 0 bases, leaving 3 bases not matched to a gene. This CDR3 has 15 residues. CDR3 region: CASRSTGGSYNEQFF. The CDR3, as DNA: TGTGCCAGCAGGTCGACAGGGGGCTCCTACAATGAGCAGTTCTTC.

V and J are TRBV20-1 and TRBJ2-7, with D possibly TRBD2 on 7 matching bases. CDR1 and CDR2 from the germline V gene are DFQATT and SNEGSKA (reference sequence). The CDR3 has 14 residues. V lost 0 bases to trimming and J lost 3 bases, with 12 bases between them. The CDR3 nucleotides read TGCAGTGCTAGAGATCCGGGGGGCCTCTACGAGCAGTACTTC. Protein product: CSARDPGGLYEQYF.

This clonotype came up a few times. The chain links TRBV7-8 to TRBJ2-7; the match to TRBD1 covers 7 bases. With 4 bases clipped from V and 5 bases from J, the junction kept 5 bases outside the gene matches. The CDR3 is 13 residues long. From germline, CDR1 is SGHVS and CDR2 FQNEAQ. The CDR3 loop reads CASSSDRYHEQYF. The CDR3 DNA follows: TGTGCCAGCAGCTCGGACAGGTACCACGAGCAGTACTTC.

This clonotype was seen many times. The gene calls are TRBV5-6 and TRBJ2-6; unclear D gene. V shed 2 bases and J shed 7 bases, with 7 bases lying between them. The CDR3 runs 13 residues. Germline-derived CDR1 and CDR2 are SGHDT and YYEEEE. The DNA of the CDR3 is TGTGCCAGCAGCTTCGATATTGCCAACGTCCTGACTTTC. Residues: CASSFDIANVLTF.

This clonotype was detected only a few times. The chain joins TRBV30 to TRBJ2-6; D gene uncertain. Germline assignment: CDR1 GTSNPN and CDR2 SVGIG (reference sequence). The ends were cut back, 6 bases at V and 0 bases at J, with 3 bases in the middle. The CDR3 runs 12 residues. This CDR3 is CACSSGANVLTF. CDR3 nucleotides: TGTGCCTGCTCCTCTGGGGCCAACGTCCTGACTTTC.

This clonotype was seen only a few times. This chain links TRBV10-3 with TRBJ2-1; TRBD1 agrees at 9 bases. The ends lost 2 bases at V and 7 bases at J; junction bases unmatched: 9. The germline gives CDR1 ENHRY, CDR2 SYGVKD. The CDR3 runs to 16 residues. The CDR3 DNA reads TGTGCCATCAGTGAGCCGGACAGGGGCTTGACAAATGAGCAGTTCTTC. Its protein product is CAISEPDRGLTNEQFF.

The chain links TRBV4-2 to TRBJ2-7; no clear D gene. Per germline, CDR1 LGHNA and CDR2 YNFKEQ. The V and J ends lost 4 bases and 5 bases respectively, with 18 bases between them. There are 15 residues in the CDR3. In DNA, the CDR3 is TGTGCCAGCAGCCCCACCTCTACAGCTGGGGACGAGCAGTACTTC. Translated: CASSPTSTAGDEQYF.

This clonotype was seen ten or more times. The rearrangement uses TRBV15 and TRBJ2-5; a possible D gene is TRBD1 (6 bases). V was clipped by 1 base and J by 2 bases, with 11 bases between them. CDR3 length: 15 amino acids. In germline, CDR1 is LNHNV, CDR2 YYDKDF (reference sequence). This CDR3 is CATSRAGTPQETQYF. The CDR3 DNA is TGTGCCACCAGCAGAGCCGGGACACCTCAAGAGACCCAGTACTTC.

The V and J genes are TRBV7-9 and TRBJ2-3; 8 bases are a match to TRBD2. Germline CDR1 SEHNR, CDR2 FQNEAQ (reference sequence). This CDR3 region has 12 residues. Unmatched junction bases numbered 5, after V lost 10 bases and J lost 5 bases. The CDR3 here is CAIRAGEDTQYF. For the CDR3, the DNA is TGTGCCATTCGAGCGGGAGAAGATACGCAGTATTTT. Combining the CDR3 with reference TRBV7-9 and TRBJ2-3 gives the whole variable domain DTGVSQNPRHKITKRGQNVTFRCDPISEHNRLYWYRQTLGQGPEFLTYFQNEAQLEKSRLLSDRFSAERPKGSFSTLEIQRTEQGDSAMYLCAIRAGEDTQYFGPGTRLTVL.

This clonotype was observed a handful of times. The chain joins TRBV20-1 to TRBJ2-3; 9 bases agree with TRBD2. The CDR3 runs 18 residues. The V gene's germline CDR1 is DFQATT and CDR2 SNEGSKA (reference sequence). J lost 6 bases, V lost 0 bases, and 16 bases had no gene match. This chain's CDR3 is CSARDRGVAGVTADTQYF. In DNA form, the CDR3 reads TGCAGTGCTAGAGATCGTGGGGTAGCGGGGGTCACTGCGGATACGCAGTATTTT.